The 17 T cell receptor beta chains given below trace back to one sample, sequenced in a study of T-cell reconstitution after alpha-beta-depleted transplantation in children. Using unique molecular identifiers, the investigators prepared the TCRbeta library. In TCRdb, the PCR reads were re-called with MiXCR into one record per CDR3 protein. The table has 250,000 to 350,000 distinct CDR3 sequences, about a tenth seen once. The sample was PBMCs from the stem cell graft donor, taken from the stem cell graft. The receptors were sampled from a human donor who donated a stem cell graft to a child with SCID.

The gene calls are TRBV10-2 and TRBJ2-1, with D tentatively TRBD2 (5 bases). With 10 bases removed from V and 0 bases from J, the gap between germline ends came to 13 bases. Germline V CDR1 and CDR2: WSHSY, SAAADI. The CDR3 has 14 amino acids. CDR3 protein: CATTAAVSYNEQFF. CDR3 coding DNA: TGCGCCACCACAGCGGCTGTCTCCTACAATGAGCAGTTCTTC.

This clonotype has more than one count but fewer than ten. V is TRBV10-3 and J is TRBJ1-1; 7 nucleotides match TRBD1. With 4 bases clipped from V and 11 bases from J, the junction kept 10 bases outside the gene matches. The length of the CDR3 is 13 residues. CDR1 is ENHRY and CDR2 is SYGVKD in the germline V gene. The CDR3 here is CAISGQGTFAAFF. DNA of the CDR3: TGTGCCATCAGTGGACAGGGAACGTTTGCGGCTTTCTTT.

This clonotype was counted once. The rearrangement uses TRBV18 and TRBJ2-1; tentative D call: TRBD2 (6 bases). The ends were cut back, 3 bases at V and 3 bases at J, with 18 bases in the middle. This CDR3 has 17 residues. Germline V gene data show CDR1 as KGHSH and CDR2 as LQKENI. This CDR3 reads CASSPSVGGVSYNEQFF. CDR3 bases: TGTGCCAGCTCACCTTCCGTCGGGGGTGTTAGCTACAATGAGCAGTTCTTC.

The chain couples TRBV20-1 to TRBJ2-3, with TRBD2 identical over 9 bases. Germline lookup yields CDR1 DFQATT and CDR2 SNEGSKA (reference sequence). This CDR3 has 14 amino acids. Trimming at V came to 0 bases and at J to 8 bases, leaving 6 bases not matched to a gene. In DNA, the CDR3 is TGCAGTGCTAGAGATAGCGGGAGTGGGGTTACGCAGTATTTT. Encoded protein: CSARDSGSGVTQYF.

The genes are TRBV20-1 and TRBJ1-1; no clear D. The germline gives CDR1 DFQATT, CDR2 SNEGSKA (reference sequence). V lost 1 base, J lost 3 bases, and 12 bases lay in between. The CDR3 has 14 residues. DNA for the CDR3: TGCAGTGCTAGAGGAGGTGGGCGCGACACTGAAGCTTTCTTT. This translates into CSARGGGRDTEAFF.

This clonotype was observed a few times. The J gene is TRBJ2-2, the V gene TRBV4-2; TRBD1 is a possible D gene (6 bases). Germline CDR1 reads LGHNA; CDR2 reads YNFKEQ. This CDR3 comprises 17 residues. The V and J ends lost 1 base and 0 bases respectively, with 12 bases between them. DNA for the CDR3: TGTGCCAGCAGCCAAGGGCGAAGGACAGCGAACACCGGGGAGCTGTTTTTT. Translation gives CASSQGRRTANTGELFF.

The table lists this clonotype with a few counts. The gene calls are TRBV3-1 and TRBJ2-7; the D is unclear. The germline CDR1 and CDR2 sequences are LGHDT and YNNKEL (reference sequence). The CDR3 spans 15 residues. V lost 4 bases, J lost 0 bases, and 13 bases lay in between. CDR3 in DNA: TGTGCCAGCAGCCCAGGAAGTTCTAGCTCCTACGAGCAGTACTTC. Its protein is CASSPGSSSSYEQYF.

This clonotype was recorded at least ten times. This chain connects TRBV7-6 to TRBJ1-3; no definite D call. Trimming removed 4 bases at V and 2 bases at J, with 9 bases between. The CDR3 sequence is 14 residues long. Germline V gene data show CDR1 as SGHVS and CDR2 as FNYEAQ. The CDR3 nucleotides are TGTGCCAGCAGCTACAGAAATACTGGAAACACCATATATTTT. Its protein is CASSYRNTGNTIYF.

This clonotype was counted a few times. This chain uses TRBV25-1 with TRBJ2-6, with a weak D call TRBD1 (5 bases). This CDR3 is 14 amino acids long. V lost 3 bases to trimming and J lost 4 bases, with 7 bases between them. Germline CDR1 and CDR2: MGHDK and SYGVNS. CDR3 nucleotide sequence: TGTGCCAGCAGTGACAGGGCAGGGGCCAACGTCCTGACTTTC. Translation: CASSDRAGANVLTF.

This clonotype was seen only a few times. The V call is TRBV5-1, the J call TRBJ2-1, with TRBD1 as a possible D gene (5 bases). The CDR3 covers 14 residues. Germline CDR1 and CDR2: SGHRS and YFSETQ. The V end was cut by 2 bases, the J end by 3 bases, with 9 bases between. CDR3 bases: TGCGCCAGCAGCTTACAAGACAGCTACAATGAGCAGTTCTTC. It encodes CASSLQDSYNEQFF.

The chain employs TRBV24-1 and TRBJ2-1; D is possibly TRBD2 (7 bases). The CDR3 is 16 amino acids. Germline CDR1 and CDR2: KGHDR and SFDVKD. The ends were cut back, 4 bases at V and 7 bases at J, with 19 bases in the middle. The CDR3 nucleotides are TGTGCCACCAGTGAGGGGGGGGCGCATATTTTGAATGAGCAGTTCTTC. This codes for CATSEGGAHILNEQFF.

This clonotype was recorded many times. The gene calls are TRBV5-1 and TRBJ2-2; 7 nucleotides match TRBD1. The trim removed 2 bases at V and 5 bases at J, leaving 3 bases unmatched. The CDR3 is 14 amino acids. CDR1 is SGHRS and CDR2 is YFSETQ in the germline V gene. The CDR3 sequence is CASSFLQGTGELFF. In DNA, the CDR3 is TGCGCCAGCAGCTTTTTACAGGGGACCGGGGAGCTGTTTTTT. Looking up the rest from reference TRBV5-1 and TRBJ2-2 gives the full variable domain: KAGVTQTPRYLIKTRGQQVTLSCSPISGHRSVSWYQQTPGQGLQFLFEYFSETQRNKGNFPGRFSGRQFSNSRSEMNVSTLELGDSALYLCASSFLQGTGELFFGEGSRLTVL.

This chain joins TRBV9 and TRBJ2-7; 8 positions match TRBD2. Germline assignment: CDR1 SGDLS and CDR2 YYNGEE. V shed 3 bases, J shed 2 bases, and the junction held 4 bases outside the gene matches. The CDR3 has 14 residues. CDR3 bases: TGTGCCAGCAGCGAGGCGGGAGGCACCTACGAGCAGTACTTC. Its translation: CASSEAGGTYEQYF.

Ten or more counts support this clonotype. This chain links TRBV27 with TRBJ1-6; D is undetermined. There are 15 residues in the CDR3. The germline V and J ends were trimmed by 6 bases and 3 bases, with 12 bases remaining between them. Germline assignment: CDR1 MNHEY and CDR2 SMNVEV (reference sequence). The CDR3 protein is CASSPTDYYNSPLHF. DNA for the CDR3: TGTGCCAGCAGCCCGACGGACTACTATAATTCACCCCTCCACTTT.

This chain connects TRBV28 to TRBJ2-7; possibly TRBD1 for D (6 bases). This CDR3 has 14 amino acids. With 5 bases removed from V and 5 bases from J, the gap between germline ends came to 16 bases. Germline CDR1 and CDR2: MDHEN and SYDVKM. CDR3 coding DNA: TGTGCCAGCAGTCCATCGACAGGCCTGGACGAGCAGTACTTC. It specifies CASSPSTGLDEQYF.

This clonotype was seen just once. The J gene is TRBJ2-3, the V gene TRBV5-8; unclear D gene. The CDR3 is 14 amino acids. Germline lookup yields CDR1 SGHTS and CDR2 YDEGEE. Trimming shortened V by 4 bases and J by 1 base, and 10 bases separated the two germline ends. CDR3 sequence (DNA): TGTGCCAGCAGCGCTGGGGTGCGCACAGATACGCAGTATTTT. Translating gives CASSAGVRTDTQYF.

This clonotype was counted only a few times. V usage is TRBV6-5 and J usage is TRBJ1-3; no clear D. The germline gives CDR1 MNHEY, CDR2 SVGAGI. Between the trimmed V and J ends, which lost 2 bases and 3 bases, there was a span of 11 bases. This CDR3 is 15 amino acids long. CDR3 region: CASSYDGLLGNTIYF. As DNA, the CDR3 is TGTGCCAGCAGTTACGATGGATTGCTTGGAAACACCATATATTTT.